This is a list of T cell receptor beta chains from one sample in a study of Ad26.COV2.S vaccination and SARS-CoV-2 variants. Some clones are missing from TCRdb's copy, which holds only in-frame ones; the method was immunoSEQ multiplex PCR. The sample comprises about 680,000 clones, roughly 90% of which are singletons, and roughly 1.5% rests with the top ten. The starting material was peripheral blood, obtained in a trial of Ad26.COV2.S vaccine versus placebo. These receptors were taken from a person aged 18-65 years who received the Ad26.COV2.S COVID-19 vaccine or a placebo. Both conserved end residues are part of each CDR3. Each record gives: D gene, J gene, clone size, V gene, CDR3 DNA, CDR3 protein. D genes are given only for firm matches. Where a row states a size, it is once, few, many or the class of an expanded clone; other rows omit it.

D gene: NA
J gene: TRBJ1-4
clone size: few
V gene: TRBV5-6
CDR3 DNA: TGTGCCAGCAGCCCAAGACACGGTTTGCGCGAAAAACTGTTTTTT
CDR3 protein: CASSPRHGLREKLFF

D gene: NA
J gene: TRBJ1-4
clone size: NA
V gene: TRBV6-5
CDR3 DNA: TGTGCCACCAGAGTCGTCGCGCAGACTAATGAAAAACTGTTTTTT
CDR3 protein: CATRVVAQTNEKLFF

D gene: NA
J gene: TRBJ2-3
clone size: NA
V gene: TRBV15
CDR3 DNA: TGTGCCACCAGCAGAGGGAAAGGGGCGCAAGGCACAGATACGCAGTATTTT
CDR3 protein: CATSRGKGAQGTDTQYF

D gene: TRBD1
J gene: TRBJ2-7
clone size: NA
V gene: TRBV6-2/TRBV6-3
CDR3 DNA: TGTGCCAGCAGTTACTCCGGGACAGGGAATTCACACGAGCAGTACTTC
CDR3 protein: CASSYSGTGNSHEQYF

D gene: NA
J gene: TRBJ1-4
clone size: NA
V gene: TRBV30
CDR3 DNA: TGTGCCTGGAGTTGGGCAGCTAATGAAAAACTGTTTTTT
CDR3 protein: CAWSWAANEKLFF

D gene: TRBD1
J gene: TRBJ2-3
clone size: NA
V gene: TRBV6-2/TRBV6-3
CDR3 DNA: TGTGCCAGCAGCGACAGGGATGATCCCACAGATACGCAGTATTTT
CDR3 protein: CASSDRDDPTDTQYF

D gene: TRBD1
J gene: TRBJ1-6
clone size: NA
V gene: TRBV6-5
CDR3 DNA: TGTGCCAGCAGACGGACAGGGTTTAATTCACCCCTCCACTTT
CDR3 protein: CASRRTGFNSPLHF

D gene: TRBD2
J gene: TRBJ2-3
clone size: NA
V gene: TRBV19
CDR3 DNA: TGTGCCAGTAGTGCCGGGACTAGCGGCACAGATACGCAGTATTTT
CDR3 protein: CASSAGTSGTDTQYF

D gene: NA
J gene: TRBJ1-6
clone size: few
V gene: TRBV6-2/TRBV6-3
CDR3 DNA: TGTGCCAGCAGTTTACCGGGCTCGGCTTCACCCCTCCACTTT
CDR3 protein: CASSLPGSASPLHF

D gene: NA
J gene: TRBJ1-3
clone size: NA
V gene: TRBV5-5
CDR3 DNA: TGTGCCGGGGTAATGAGGTTCTCTGGAAACACCATATATTTT
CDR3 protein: CAGVMRFSGNTIYF

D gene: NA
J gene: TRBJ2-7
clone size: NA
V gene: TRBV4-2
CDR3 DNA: TGTGCCAGCAGCCAAGTAGGGGACGCCCCCAGCCCCTACGAGCAGTACTTC
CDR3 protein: CASSQVGDAPSPYEQYF

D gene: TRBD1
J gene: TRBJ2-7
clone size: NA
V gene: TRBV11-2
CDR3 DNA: TGTGCCAGCAGCCCCACAGGGGGCGGTTACGAGCAGTACTTC
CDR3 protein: CASSPTGGGYEQYF

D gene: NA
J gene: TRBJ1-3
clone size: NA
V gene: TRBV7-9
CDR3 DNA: TGTGCCAGCAGCTTATGGCTCCTTGACTCTGGAAACACCATATATTTT
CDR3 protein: CASSLWLLDSGNTIYF

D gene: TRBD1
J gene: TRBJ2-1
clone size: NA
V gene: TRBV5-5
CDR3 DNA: TGTGCCAGCAGCGGAGCCGGGACAGGGAGAGCCTTACAGCAGTTCTTC
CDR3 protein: CASSGAGTGRALQQFF

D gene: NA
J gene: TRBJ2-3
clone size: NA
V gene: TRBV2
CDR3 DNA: TGTGCCAGCAGGCTAGGGGGTTTTGGCACAGATACGCAGTATTTT
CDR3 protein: CASRLGGFGTDTQYF

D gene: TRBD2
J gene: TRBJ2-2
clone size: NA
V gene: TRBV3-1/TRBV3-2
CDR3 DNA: TGTGCCAGCAGCCAAGCCGGGGGGGCCGGCACCGGGGAGCTGTTTTTT
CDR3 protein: CASSQAGGAGTGELFF

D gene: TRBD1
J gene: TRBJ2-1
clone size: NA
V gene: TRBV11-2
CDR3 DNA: TGTGCCAGCAGCATAGGACAGGGAATTTGGAATGAGCAGTTCTTC
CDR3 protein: CASSIGQGIWNEQFF

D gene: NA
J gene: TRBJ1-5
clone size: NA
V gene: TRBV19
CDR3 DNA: TGTGCCAGTAGTATTCCAGGGGTCCCAAATCAGCCCCAGCATTTT
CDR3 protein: CASSIPGVPNQPQHF

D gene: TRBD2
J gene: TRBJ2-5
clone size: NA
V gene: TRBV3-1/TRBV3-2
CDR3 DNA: TGTGCCAGCAGCCGGCACACTAGCGGGGTACAAGAGACCCAGTACTTC
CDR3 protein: CASSRHTSGVQETQYF

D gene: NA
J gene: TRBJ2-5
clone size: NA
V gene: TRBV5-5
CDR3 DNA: TGTGCCAGCAGTGGTGACAACCCGTACCAAGAGACCCAGTACTTC
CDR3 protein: CASSGDNPYQETQYF

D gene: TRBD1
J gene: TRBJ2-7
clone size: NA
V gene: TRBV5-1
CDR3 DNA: TGCGCCAGCAGCTCCGGGACAGGGATCCACGAGCAGTACTTC
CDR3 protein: CASSSGTGIHEQYF

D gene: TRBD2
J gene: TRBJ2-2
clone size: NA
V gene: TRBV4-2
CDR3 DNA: TGTGCCAGCAGCCAAGAGGCGGGGGGGCCCGCCGGGGAGCTGTTTTTT
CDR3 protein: CASSQEAGGPAGELFF

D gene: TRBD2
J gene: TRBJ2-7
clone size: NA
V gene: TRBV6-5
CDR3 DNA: TGTGCCAGCAGATTGACTAGCGGGAGCAACGAGCAGTACTTC
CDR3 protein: CASRLTSGSNEQYF